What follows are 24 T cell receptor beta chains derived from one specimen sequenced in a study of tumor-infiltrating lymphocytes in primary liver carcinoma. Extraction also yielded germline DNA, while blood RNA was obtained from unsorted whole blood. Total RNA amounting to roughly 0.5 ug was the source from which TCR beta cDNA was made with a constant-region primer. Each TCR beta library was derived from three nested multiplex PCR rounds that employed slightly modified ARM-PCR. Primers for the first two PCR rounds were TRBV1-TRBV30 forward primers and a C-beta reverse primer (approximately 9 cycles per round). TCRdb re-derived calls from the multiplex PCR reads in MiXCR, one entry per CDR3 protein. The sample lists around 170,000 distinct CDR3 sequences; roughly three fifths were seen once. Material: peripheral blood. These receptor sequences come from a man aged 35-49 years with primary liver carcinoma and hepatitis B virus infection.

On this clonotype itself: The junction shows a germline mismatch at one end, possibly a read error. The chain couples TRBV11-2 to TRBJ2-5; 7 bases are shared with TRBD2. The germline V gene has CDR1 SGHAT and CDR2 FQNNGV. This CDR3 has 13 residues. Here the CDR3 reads CASSLEERGWQYF. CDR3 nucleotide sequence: TGTGCCAGCAGCTTAGAGGAGCGGGGATGGCAGTACTTT.

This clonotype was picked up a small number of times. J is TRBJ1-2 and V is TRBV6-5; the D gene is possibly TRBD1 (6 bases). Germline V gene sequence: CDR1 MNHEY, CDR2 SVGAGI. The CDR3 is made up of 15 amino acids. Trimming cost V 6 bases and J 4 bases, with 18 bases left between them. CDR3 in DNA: TGTGCCAGCAGCGACGGCGGGACAATTCCCTATGGCTACACCTTC. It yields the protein CASSDGGTIPYGYTF.

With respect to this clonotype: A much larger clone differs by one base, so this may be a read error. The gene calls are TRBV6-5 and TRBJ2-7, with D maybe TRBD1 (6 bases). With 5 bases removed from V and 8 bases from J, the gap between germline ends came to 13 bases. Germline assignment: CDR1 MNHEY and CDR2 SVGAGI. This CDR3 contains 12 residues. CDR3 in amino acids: CASSPGQSKQYF. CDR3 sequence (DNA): TGTGCCAGCAGTCCCGGACAGTCCAAGCAGTACTTC.

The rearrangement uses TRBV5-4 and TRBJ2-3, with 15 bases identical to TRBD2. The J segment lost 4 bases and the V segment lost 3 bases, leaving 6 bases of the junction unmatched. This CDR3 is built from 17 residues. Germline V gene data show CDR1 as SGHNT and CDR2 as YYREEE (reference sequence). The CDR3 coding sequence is TGTGCCAGCAGCTCCGGGACTAGCGGGAGGAGGGCAGATACGCAGTATTTT. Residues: CASSSGTSGRRADTQYF.

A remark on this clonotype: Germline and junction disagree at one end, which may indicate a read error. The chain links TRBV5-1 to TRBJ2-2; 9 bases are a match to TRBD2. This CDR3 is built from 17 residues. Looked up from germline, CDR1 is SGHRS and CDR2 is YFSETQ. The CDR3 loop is CASSLAPSGTNTGELFF. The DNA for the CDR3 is TGCGCCAGCAGCTTGGCTCCTAGCGGGACGAACACCGGGGAACTGTTTTTT.

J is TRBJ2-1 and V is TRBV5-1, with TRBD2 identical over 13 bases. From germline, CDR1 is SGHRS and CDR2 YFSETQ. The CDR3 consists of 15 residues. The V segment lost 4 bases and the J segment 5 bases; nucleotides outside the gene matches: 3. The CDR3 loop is CASSTGTSGDNEQFF. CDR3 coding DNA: TGCGCCAGCAGCACGGGGACTAGCGGGGACAATGAGCAGTTCTTC.

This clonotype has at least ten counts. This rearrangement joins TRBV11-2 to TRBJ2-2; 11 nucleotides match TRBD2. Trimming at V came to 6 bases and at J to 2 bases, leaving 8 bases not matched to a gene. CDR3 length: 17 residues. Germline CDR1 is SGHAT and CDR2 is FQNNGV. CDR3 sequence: CASSPLGLADNTGELFF. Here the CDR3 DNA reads TGTGCCAGCAGTCCACTGGGACTAGCGGATAACACCGGGGAGCTGTTTTTT.

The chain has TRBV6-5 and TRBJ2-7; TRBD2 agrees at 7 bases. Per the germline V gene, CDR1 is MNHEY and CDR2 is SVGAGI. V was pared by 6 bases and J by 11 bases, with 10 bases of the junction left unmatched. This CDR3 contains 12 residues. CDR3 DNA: TGTGCCAGCAGGGGGAATCGGGAGGAGGAGTACTTC. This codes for CASRGNREEEYF.

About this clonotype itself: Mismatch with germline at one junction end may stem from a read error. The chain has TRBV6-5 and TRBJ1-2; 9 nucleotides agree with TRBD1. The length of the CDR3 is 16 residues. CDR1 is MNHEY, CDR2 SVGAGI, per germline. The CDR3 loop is CTSSYSRTGGGYGYTF. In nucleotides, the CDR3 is TGTACCAGCAGTTACAGCCGTACAGGGGGCGGTTATGGCTACACCTTC.

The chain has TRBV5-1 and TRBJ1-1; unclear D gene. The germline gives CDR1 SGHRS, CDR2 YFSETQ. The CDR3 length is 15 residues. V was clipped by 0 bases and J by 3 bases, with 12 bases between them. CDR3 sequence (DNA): TGCGCCAGCAGCTTGGCCTGGCAGAGGCACACTGAAGCTTTCTTT. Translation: CASSLAWQRHTEAFF.

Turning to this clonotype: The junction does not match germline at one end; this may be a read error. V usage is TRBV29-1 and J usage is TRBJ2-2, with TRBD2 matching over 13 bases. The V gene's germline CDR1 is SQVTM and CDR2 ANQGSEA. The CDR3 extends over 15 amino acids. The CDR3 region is CSVAGTSGTLGELLF. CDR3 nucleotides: TGCAGCGTAGCCGGGACTAGCGGGACCCTCGGGGAGCTGCTTTTT.

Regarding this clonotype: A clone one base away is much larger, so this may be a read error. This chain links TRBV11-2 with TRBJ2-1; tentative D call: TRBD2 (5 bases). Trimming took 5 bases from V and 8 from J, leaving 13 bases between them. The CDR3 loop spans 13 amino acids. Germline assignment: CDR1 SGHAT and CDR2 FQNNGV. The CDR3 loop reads CASSPKLVDEQFF. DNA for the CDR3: TGTGCCAGCAGCCCAAAACTAGTTGATGAGCAGTTCTTC.

The CDR3 bases are TGTGCCAGCAGTTACGAGACACTCGGAAACACCATATATTTT. Its protein product is CASSYETLGNTIYF. V and J are TRBV6-6 and TRBJ1-3; no firm D call. Looked up from germline, CDR1 is MNHNY and CDR2 is SVGAGI (reference sequence). The CDR3 length is 14 residues. Trimming removed 2 bases from V and 4 bases from J, with 9 bases in between.

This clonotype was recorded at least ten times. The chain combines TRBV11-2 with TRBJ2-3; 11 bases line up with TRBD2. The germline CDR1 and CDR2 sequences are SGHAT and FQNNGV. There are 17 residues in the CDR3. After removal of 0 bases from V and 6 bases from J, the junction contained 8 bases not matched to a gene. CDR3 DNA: TGTGCCAGCAGCTTAGAGGGGACTAGCGGCGTATGGGATACGCAGTATTTT. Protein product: CASSLEGTSGVWDTQYF.

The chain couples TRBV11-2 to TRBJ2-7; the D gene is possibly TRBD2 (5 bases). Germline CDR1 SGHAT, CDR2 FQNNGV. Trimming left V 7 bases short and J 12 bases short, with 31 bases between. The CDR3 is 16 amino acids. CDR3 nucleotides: TGTGCCAGCACCATTAGCGAGAGCTGGTACCAAGAGACCCTGTACTTC. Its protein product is CASTISESWYQETLYF.

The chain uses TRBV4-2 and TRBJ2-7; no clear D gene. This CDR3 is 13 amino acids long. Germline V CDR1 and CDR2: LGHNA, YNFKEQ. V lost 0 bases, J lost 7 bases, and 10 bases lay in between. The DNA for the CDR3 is TGTGCCAGCAGCCAAGATCTGGGAAGGGAGCAGTACTTC. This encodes CASSQDLGREQYF.

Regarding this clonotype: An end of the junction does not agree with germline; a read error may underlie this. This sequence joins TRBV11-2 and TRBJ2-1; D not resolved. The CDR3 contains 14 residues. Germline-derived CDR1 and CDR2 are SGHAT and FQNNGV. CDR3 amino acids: CAGSSTLGSNEQLF. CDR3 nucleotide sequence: TGTGCCGGCAGCTCGACGCTAGGAAGCAATGAGCAGTTATTC.

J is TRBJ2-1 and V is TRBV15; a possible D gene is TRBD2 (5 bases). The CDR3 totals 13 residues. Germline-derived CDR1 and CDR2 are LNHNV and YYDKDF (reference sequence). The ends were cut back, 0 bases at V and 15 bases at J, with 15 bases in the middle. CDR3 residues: CATSRDRGHLWFF. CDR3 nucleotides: TGTGCCACCAGCAGAGATCGCGGGCATCTTTGGTTCTTC. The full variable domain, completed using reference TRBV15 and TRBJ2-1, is DAMVIQNPRYQVTQFGKPVTLSCSQTLNHNVMYWYQQKSSQAPKLLFHYYDKDFNNEADTPDNFQSRRPNTSFCFLDIRSPGLGDTAMYLCATSRDRGHLWFFGPGTRLTVL.

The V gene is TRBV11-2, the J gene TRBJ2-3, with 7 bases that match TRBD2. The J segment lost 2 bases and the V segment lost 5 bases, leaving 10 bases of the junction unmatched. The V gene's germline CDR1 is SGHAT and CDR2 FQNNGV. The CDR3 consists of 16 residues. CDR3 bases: TGTGCCAGCAGCCCCGGGACTACGCCTTTCACAGATACGCAGTATTTT. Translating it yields CASSPGTTPFTDTQYF.

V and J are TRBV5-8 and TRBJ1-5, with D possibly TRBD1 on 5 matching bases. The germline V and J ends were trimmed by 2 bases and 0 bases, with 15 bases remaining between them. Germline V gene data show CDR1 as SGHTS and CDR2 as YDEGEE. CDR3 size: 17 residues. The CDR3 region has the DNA TGTGCCAGCAGCTTTACAGGAGACAGCCTTAGCAATCAGCCCCAGCATTTT. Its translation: CASSFTGDSLSNQPQHF.

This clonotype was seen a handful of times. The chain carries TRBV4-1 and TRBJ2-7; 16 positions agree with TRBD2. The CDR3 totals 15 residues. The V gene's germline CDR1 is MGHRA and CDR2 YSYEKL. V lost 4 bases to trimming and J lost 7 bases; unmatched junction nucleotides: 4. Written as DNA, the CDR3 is TGCGCCAGCAGCCCGGGACTAGCGGGAGGGAGGGAGCAGTACTTC. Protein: CASSPGLAGGREQYF.

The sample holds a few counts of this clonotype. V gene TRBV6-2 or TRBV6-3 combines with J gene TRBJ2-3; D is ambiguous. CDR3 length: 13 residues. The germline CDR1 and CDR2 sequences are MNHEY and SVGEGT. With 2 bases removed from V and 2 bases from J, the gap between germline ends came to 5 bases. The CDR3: CASSYRVTDTQYF. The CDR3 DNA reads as TGTGCCAGCAGTTACCGGGTCACAGATACGCAGTATTTT.

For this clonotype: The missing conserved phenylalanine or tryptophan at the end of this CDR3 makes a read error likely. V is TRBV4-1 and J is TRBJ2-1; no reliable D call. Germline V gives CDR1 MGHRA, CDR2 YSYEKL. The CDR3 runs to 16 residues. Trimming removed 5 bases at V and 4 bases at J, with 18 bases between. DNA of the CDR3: TGCGCCAGCAGCACTCCGCCCGCTTCGATTTACAATGAGCAGTTCCTC. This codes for CASSTPPASIYNEQFL.

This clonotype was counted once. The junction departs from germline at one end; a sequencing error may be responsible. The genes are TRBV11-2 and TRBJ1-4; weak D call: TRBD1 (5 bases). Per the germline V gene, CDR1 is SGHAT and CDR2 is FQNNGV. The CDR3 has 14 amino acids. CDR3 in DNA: TGTGTCAGCAGCCTGGGGTCAGGGAATGAAAAACTGTTTTTT. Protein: CVSSLGSGNEKLFF.